These 11 T cell receptor beta chains share one sample of origin, sequenced in a study of Graves' ophthalmopathy and Graves' hyperthyroidism (dated by TCRdb to 2016 to 2019). The sequencer was an Illumina HiSeq 2000. For repertoire sequencing, TCR beta CDR3 regions were amplified from RNA transcripts. The first round was an RT-PCR using HTBI primers with the Qiagen OneStep RT-PCR kit, and this first round was followed by a second-round multiplex PCR, then size selection and purification. The public reads were reprocessed in TCRdb via fastp at Q25 and MiXCR, keeping in-frame beta chains. Entries that share a CDR3 protein sequence are merged under the most common genes and DNA. The sample records around 1,200,000 distinct CDR3 sequences, roughly 35% of which are singletons. The biggest ten clones account for around 10% of the sample. Sequencing input: peripheral blood or thyroid tissue (not recorded which). These receptors were collected from an adult man with Graves' hyperthyroidism.

The rearrangement links TRBV7-9 to TRBJ2-6; the match to TRBD2 covers 7 bases. Per the germline V gene, CDR1 is SEHNR and CDR2 is FQNEAQ (reference sequence). J lost 4 bases, V lost 4 bases, and 7 bases had no gene match. The CDR3 has 16 residues. The CDR3 sequence: CASSSWEGSGANVLTF. The CDR3 nucleotides are TGTGCCAGCAGCTCCTGGGAGGGTTCCGGGGCCAACGTCCTGACTTTC. Variable domain in full (rest from reference TRBV7-9 and TRBJ2-6): DTGVSQNPRHKITKRGQNVTFRCDPISEHNRLYWYRQTLGQGPEFLTYFQNEAQLEKSRLLSDRFSAERPKGSFSTLEIQRTEQGDSAMYLCASSSWEGSGANVLTFGAGSRLTVL.

Ten or more counts support this clonotype. CDR3 nucleotides: TGTGCCAGCAGCTTAGATGTCCATGGCTACACCTTC. Residues: CASSLDVHGYTF. The gene calls are TRBV7-2 and TRBJ1-2; D gene uncertain. Trimming shortened V by 1 base and J by 6 bases, and 6 bases separated the two germline ends. Looked up from germline, CDR1 is SGHTA and CDR2 is FQGNSA. This CDR3 has 12 amino acids.

This clonotype was observed a few times. The gene calls are TRBV4-1 and TRBJ1-3; D is ambiguous. The CDR3 extends over 15 amino acids. Germline V gene data show CDR1 as MGHRA and CDR2 as YSYEKL. Trimming took off 7 bases at V and 2 bases at J, with 15 bases between the two ends. CDR3 residues: CASTLGGGPGNTIYF. The CDR3 DNA sequence: TGCGCCAGCACCCTTGGAGGAGGGCCTGGAAACACCATATATTTT.

There are many counts of this clonotype. The chain combines TRBV20-1 with TRBJ2-7; a weak D match, TRBD1 (9 bases). The ends were cut back, 5 bases at V and 4 bases at J, with 30 bases in the middle. CDR3 length: 18 amino acids. From germline, CDR1 is DFQATT and CDR2 SNEGSKA (reference sequence). In nucleotides, the CDR3 is TGCAGTGCTCCGCGATTGGGACAGGGACTATCGGGGGGGTACGAGCAGTACTTC. Amino acids: CSAPRLGQGLSGGYEQYF.

This clonotype was seen at least ten times. This chain connects TRBV5-1 to TRBJ2-5; TRBD2 agrees at 14 bases. The CDR3 totals 17 residues. V was clipped by 0 bases and J by 4 bases; unmatched bases: 5. The germline V gene encodes CDR1 SGHRS and CDR2 YFSETQ. The CDR3 sequence: CASSLGTSGRRGETQYF. CDR3 sequence (DNA): TGCGCCAGCAGCTTGGGGACTAGCGGGAGGAGAGGAGAGACCCAGTACTTC.

Regarding this clonotype: A much larger clone differs from this one at a single base, so this may be a read error. V usage is TRBV14 and J usage is TRBJ1-5, with D perhaps TRBD1 (5 bases). From germline, CDR1 is SGHDN and CDR2 FVKESK. This CDR3 has 15 residues. CDR3 sequence: CASSQDNRKSQPHHF. The DNA of the CDR3 is TGTGCCAGCAGCCAAGATAACAGGAAGTCGCAGCCCCATCATTTT.

A remark on this clonotype: A read error is likely, as this CDR3 ends without the conserved phenylalanine or tryptophan. Because the CDR3's place on the DNA is in doubt, the DNA is left out and the CDR3 is given as listed by TCRdb. V usage is TRBV24-1 and J usage is TRBJ2-5; TRBD2 reflects the table's D call only, with no check against the DNA. Germline CDR1 reads KGHDR; CDR2 reads SFDVKD. The CDR3 totals 16 residues, both ends included. The CDR3 protein is CATSDATGGYGYTFGS.

As for this clonotype: Mismatch with germline at one junction end may stem from a read error. The chain combines TRBV10-1 with TRBJ2-7; TRBD1 matches at 8 bases. The CDR3 sequence is 15 residues long. Germline CDR1 reads WNHNN; CDR2 reads SYGVQD (reference sequence). The chain's CDR3 is CASSSAWTGKYEQYF. CDR3 DNA: TGTGCCAGCAGTTCCGCCTGGACAGGGAAATACGAGCAGTACTTC.

This clonotype was seen many times. The V and J genes are TRBV5-1 and TRBJ2-7; D is uncertain. Germline CDR1 reads SGHRS; CDR2 reads YFSETQ. CDR3 length: 13 amino acids. V lost 6 bases to trimming and J lost 4 bases, with 14 bases between them. CDR3 coding DNA: TGCGCCAGCAAGGGCCCAGCGCCATACGAGCAGTACTTC. This codes for CASKGPAPYEQYF.

This clonotype was counted at least ten times. The chain links TRBV12-3 or TRBV12-4 to TRBJ2-5; no clear D. This CDR3 is built from 11 residues. Trimming took off 5 bases at V and 8 bases at J, with 9 bases between the two ends. The CDR3 DNA reads TGTGCCAGCAGTCAGACTTCTACCCAGTACTTC. Residues: CASSQTSTQYF.

About this clonotype itself: This may come from a read error, since a much larger clone is one base off. This chain uses TRBV29-1 with TRBJ2-7; TRBD2 matches at 12 bases. This CDR3 spans 13 amino acids. CDR1 and CDR2 from the germline V gene are SQVTM and ANQGSEA. CDR3 nucleotide sequence: TGCAACGCACTAGCGGGAGGCCTCTACGAGCAGTACTTC. It is translated as CNALAGGLYEQYF.